This TCR beta chain was documented in a study of T cell clonality in common variable immunodeficiency. Findings and limits, study-wide: CVID patient heterogeneity limited repertoire-clinical complication correlations. Fewer deletions and N-nucleotide insertions were reportedly seen in common variable immunodeficiency TCR beta sequences.

Sequenced by immunoSEQ multiplex PCR; TCRdb stores in-frame clones only, minus some. The profile covers more than 55,000 clones, none occurring a single time. Trimming pared 0 bases from V and 2 bases from J, leaving 11 bases between. Germline CDR1 is SGDLS and CDR2 is YYNGEE. The CDR3 totals 15 residues. This clone was counted ten times or more. The antigen is not known. The CDR3 end falls 3 residues outside the read, so it is completed with the germline J gene. V gene TRBV9 combines with J gene TRBJ2-5; D is unresolved. The sequence was collected from a person aged 18 to 75 in good health. The specimen was peripheral blood mononuclear cells. CDR3 amino acids: CASSVDGQVQETQYF. The part of the CDR3 DNA that was read is TGTGCCAGCAGCGTAGATGGGCAGGTTCAAGAGACC.